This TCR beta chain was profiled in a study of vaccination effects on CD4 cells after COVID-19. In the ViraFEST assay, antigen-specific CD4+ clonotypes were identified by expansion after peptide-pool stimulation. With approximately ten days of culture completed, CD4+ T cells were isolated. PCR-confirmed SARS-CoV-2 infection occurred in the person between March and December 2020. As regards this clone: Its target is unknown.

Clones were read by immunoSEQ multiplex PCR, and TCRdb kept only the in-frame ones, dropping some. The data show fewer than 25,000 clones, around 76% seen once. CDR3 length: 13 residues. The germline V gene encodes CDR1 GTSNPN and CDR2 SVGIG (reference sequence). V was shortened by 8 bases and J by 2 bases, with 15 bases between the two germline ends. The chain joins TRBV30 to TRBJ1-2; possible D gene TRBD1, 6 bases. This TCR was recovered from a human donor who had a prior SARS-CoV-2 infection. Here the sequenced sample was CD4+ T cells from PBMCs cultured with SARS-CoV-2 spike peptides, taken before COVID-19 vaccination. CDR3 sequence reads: CAATLGGNYGYTF. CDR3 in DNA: TGTGCCGCAACCTTAGGGGGGAACTATGGCTACACCTTC.